This T cell receptor beta chain appears in the sequencing data of a study of post-analysis software for immune sequencing data (dated by TCRdb to 2013 to 2016). As for the study more broadly: Relapsing-remitting, secondary progressive and progressive-relapsing multiple sclerosis were recorded as disease courses, and subtype annotation was lacking for some patients. A subset of samples was prepared in parallel using single-end sample barcoding, then pooled and co-amplified after Illumina adapter ligation. The patient repertoires were compared against fewer than twelve previously published healthy control repertoires obtained from donors aged 6 to 25 years. The study at large found these results: Significantly lower normalized Chao1 diversity was found in multiple sclerosis patients than in controls, suggesting substantial peripheral T-cell clonal expansion. The multiple sclerosis patient group was slightly younger than the control group. Direct clustering with F measure revealed strong co-clustering of samples prepared in the same batch, which led to a batch-effect correction. Significantly higher frequencies in patients than in controls were found for roughly 5 TRBV segments, including TRBV5-6, TRBV5-1 and TRBV20-1.

TCR beta repertoires were profiled from peripheral blood of more than ten young patients with multiple sclerosis to demonstrate the VDJtools post-analysis software. The multiple sclerosis patients were children and adolescents between about 6 and 16 years of age. Notes on this clonotype: The clone's antigen remains unknown. The sample holds no much larger clone one base away, and base qualities are not on file.

Deletion took 5 bases off V and 3 bases off J, with a span of 10 bases between the germline ends. CDR1 and CDR2, looked up from the germline V gene (reference sequence), are SEHNR and FQNEAQ. Its CDR3 holds 13 amino acids, cysteine through phenylalanine. Here the CDR3 DNA is all that survives: 39 bases in frame from base 1. Libraries came from PCR. For sequencing, an Illumina HiSeq 2500 was employed. To reduce PCR and sequencing biases, unique molecular identifiers were incorporated into the TCR beta cDNA libraries. Per 1 to 10 million input T cells, roughly 500,000 cDNA molecules were obtained, such that each molecule approximated one T cell. The patient libraries were prepared and sequenced using the same protocol as the earlier healthy control dataset. Samples belonging to the same batch were prepared together, multiplexed and sequenced on a shared HiSeq lane. The authors' pipeline ran thus. MIGEC handled the raw barcoded reads, throwing out single-read molecular identifier groups before consensus assembly and CDR3 extraction. VDJtools was used for post-analysis of the clonotype tables, with diversity normalized by down-sampling every dataset to the smallest sample size. In repertoire overlap clustering, CDR3 amino acid sequences, but not nucleotide sequences, were matched to correct batch-related cross-sample contamination. TCRdb ran its own pipeline on the public reads, namely fastp trimming at Q25 and MiXCR clone calling, and kept in-frame beta chains. Every entry covers one CDR3 protein and lists the most common genes and DNA from its rows. For this entry, the V and J calls and clone size follow TCRdb and not the study's own pipeline. The sample contains some 370,000 distinct CDR3 sequences, around 33% of them found a single time. The ten largest clones represent 10% to 15% of the sample.

What was sequenced was blood. The source is a girl aged 5-17 years with multiple sclerosis. The rearranged segments are TRBV7-9 and TRBJ2-5; there is no confident call for the D gene. The DNA sequence follows: TGTGCCAGCAGCCTAAGTCTCAAAGAGACCCAGTACTTC. This is translated as CASSLSLKETQYF.